This T cell receptor beta chain appears in the sequencing data of a study of blood T cell repertoires in COVID-19. Germline CDR1 reads MNHEY; CDR2 reads SMNVEV (reference sequence). Trimming shortened V by 2 bases and J by 8 bases, and 13 bases separated the two germline ends. The CDR3 contains 14 residues. The data were produced by immunoSEQ multiplex PCR, yet TCRdb's version contains in-frame clones alone and is incomplete. The table includes about 74,000 clones, just over 85% detected once. The chain is built from TRBV27 and TRBJ2-1; TRBD2 is a possible D gene (5 bases). Sequenced material: peripheral blood. The TCR comes from a woman over 75 with active or convalescent COVID-19. The CDR3 nucleotides read TGTGCCAGCAGTTTAGCCACTAGTTTCCATGAGCAGTTCTTC. Translated, it gives CASSLATSFHEQFF.